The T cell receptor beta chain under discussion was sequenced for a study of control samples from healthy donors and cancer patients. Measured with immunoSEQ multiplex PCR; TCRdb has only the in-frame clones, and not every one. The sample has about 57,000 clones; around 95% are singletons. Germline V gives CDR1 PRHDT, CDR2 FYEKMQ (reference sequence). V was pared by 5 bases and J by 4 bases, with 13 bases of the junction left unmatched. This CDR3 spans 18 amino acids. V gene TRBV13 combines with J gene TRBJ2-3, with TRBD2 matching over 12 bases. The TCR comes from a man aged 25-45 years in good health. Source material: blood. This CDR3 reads CASSPLAGGPAVADTQYF. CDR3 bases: TGTGCCAGCAGCCCGCTAGCGGGAGGGCCGGCGGTGGCAGATACGCAGTATTTT.